This passage covers 8 T cell receptor beta chains from one sample sequenced in a study of post-analysis software for immune sequencing data. Overall study findings and caveats: About five TRBV segments, including TRBV5-6, TRBV5-1 and TRBV20-1, were more frequent in patients than controls.

Unique molecular identifiers had been added to the TCR beta cDNA libraries. A single record per CDR3 protein comes from TCRdb applying MiXCR to the PCR reads. The sample yields 650,000 to 850,000 distinct CDR3 sequences, about half seen once. No antigen has been assigned to these receptors. Sequencing input: blood. The receptors were gathered from a girl under 18 with multiple sclerosis.

The sample holds a few counts of this clonotype. CDR3 nucleotides: TGCAGTGCTAGAGATCTCCCCCCCGAACTAGCGGGATTCTACAATGAGCAGTTCTTC. It yields the protein CSARDLPPELAGFYNEQFF. The chain joins TRBV20-1 to TRBJ2-1, with TRBD2 matching over 10 bases. The CDR3 runs 19 residues. V shed 0 bases and J 3 bases; nucleotides not matched to a gene: 14. Germline lookup yields CDR1 DFQATT and CDR2 SNEGSKA (reference sequence).

This chain connects TRBV12-3 or TRBV12-4 to TRBJ1-1; D not resolved. V dropped 5 bases and J dropped 1 base, with 8 bases sitting between them. The CDR3 spans 13 residues. The CDR3 sequence: CASSPNRNTEAFF. In nucleotides, the CDR3 is TGTGCCAGCAGTCCCAACAGGAACACTGAAGCTTTCTTT.

This rearrangement joins TRBV6-2 or TRBV6-3 to TRBJ2-4, with D maybe TRBD1 (6 bases). Between the trimmed V and J ends, which lost 6 bases and 2 bases, there was a span of 11 bases. Germline CDR1 MNHEY, CDR2 SVGEGT. CDR3 length: 14 amino acids. CDR3 in amino acids: CASSQTGTKNIQYF. CDR3 coding DNA: TGTGCCAGCAGCCAAACAGGGACCAAAAACATTCAGTACTTC.

This clonotype was seen more than once but under ten times. The chain combines TRBV6-4 with TRBJ2-3; 7 bases line up with TRBD2. Germline CDR1 is MRHNA and CDR2 is SNTAGT. V lost 3 bases and J lost 7; bases outside the gene matches: 10. This CDR3 spans 15 amino acids. The DNA for the CDR3 is TGTGCCAGCAGTGAAGAGGCGGGAGATTTTCATACGCAGTATTTT. Its protein product is CASSEEAGDFHTQYF.

There are a few counts of this clonotype. The chain is built from TRBV7-8 and TRBJ2-3; D remains ambiguous. CDR3 size: 13 residues. CDR1 and CDR2 from the germline V gene are SGHVS and FQNEAQ. The V end was cut by 5 bases, the J end by 14 bases, with 20 bases between. The CDR3 region is CASSRRAVENGYF. The DNA of the CDR3 is TGTGCCAGCAGCCGCCGGGCCGTTGAGAATGGGTATTTT.

The CDR3 DNA reads TGTGCCAGCAGCGCTCGGGGGTCCGGGGAGACCCAGTACTTC. Encoded protein: CASSARGSGETQYF. This rearrangement joins TRBV13 to TRBJ2-5; TRBD2 might be the D (6 bases). V was trimmed by 5 bases and J by 5 bases, leaving 15 bases between them. This CDR3 has 14 amino acids. Germline V gene data show CDR1 as PRHDT and CDR2 as FYEKMQ (reference sequence).

This clonotype showed up just once. The genes are TRBV4-1 and TRBJ2-3, with D unclear. Trimming took off 0 bases at V and 0 bases at J, with 25 bases between the two ends. Germline-derived CDR1 and CDR2 are MGHRA and YSYEKL. This CDR3 is built from 21 residues. The CDR3 DNA reads TGCGCCAGCAGCCAAGATCAGAGCGCCATGGGTCCCCGTGCTAGCACAGATACGCAGTATTTT. Translating it yields CASSQDQSAMGPRASTDTQYF.

The gene calls are TRBV11-2 and TRBJ2-4, with 8 bases that match TRBD1. The CDR3 covers 16 residues. V shed 5 bases and J 4 bases; nucleotides not matched to a gene: 10. The germline V gene has CDR1 SGHAT and CDR2 FQNNGV. Written as DNA, the CDR3 is TGTGCCAGCAGCCGCCGCACGGGACAGGAAAAAAACATTCAGTACTTC. Translation gives CASSRRTGQEKNIQYF. The entire variable domain, with the rest obtained from reference TRBV11-2 and TRBJ2-4, is as follows: EAGVAQSPRYKIIEKRQSVAFWCNPISGHATLYWYQQILGQGPKLLIQFQNNGVVDDSQLPKDRFSAERLKGVDSTLKIQPAKLEDSAVYLCASSRRTGQEKNIQYFGAGTRLSVL.